This T cell receptor (beta chain) was recovered during a study of T-cell reconstitution after alpha-beta-depleted transplantation in children. The study's findings and limits: Diversity and T-cell counts at one year after transplant derived mostly from new T cells. The origin of alpha-beta T cells about two months after transplant was reportedly several hundred expanded graft clones.

Unique molecular identifiers were used in preparing the TCRbeta library. From the PCR reads, TCRdb called clonotypes with MiXCR, one entry per CDR3 protein. The profile covers some 80,000 distinct CDR3 sequences, with 15% to 20% appearing a single time and approximately 51% taken by the ten largest. This CDR3 has 21 amino acids. Trimming removed 2 bases from V and 0 bases from J; junction bases left unmatched: 18. Looked up from germline, CDR1 is LGHDT and CDR2 is YNNKEL (reference sequence). As concerns this clonotype: Its specificity is not known.

The J gene is TRBJ2-7, the V gene TRBV3-1; TRBD2 matches at 11 bases. The sample was PBMCs, mostly from graft donor cells, taken 360 days after TCRalphabeta/CD19-depleted stem cell transplant. The clonotype originates from a male patient aged 2 to 9 who had a stem cell transplant for acute lymphoblastic leukemia, so the T cells may come from the graft donor. The CDR3 spells CASSQQAWGSGRAWSSYEQYF. CDR3 bases: TGTGCCAGCAGCCAACAGGCCTGGGGTAGCGGGAGGGCCTGGAGCTCCTACGAGCAGTACTTC.